This TCR beta chain was documented in a study of identical twins. Ten or more counts support this clonotype. TCRdb fed the 5' RACE reads into MiXCR, producing one record per CDR3 protein. The sample has approximately 260,000 distinct CDR3 sequences; more than 12% are singletons. Germline CDR1 reads SGHTA; CDR2 reads FQGNSA. This CDR3 spans 13 amino acids. Trimming cost V 2 bases and J 2 bases, with 7 bases left between them. The sample taken for sequencing was memory (CD45RO+) T cells sorted from blood. The clonotype comes from a woman aged 18-35 years in good health. This chain connects TRBV7-2 to TRBJ2-7, with no clear D. The CDR3: CASSLRRTYEQYF. The CDR3 DNA reads as TGTGCCAGCAGCTTACGGCGAACCTACGAGCAGTACTTC.